These 11 T cell receptor beta chains share one sample of origin, sequenced in a study of blood T cell repertoires in COVID-19. Repertoires were generated with immunoSEQ multiplex PCR, while TCRdb's copy carries only in-frame clones and drops some. In the table there are about 350,000 clones, approximately 84% of which are singletons. The sample comprised PBMCs or T cells enriched from blood (not recorded which). These receptors were taken from a woman aged 30 to 39 who had recovered from COVID-19.

V is TRBV10-3 and J is TRBJ1-3; 8 bases fit TRBD1. This CDR3 is built from 15 residues. The ends lost 6 bases at V and 3 bases at J; junction bases unmatched: 7. CDR1 is ENHRY, CDR2 SYGVKD, per germline. CDR3 DNA sequence: TGTGCCATCAGCCAGACAGGGGTAGATGGAAACACCATATATTTT. Its translation: CAISQTGVDGNTIYF.

The V call is TRBV28, the J call TRBJ1-1; D is undetermined. Germline loops: CDR1 MDHEN, CDR2 SYDVKM. Trimming took 0 bases from V and 2 from J, leaving 4 bases between them. The CDR3 is 13 amino acids. The CDR3 DNA follows: TGTGCCAGCAGTTTATGGGCAAACACTGAAGCTTTCTTT. It encodes CASSLWANTEAFF. Complete variable domain (other parts from reference TRBV28 and TRBJ1-1): DVKVTQSSRYLVKRTGEKVFLECVQDMDHENMFWYRQDPGLGLRLIYFSYDVKMKEKGDIPEGYSVSREKKERFSLILESASTNQTSMYLCASSLWANTEAFFGQGTRLTVV.

The rearrangement uses TRBV4-1 and TRBJ1-2, with D uncertain. This CDR3 region has 16 residues. V lost 0 bases and J lost 0, with 11 bases in between. Germline V gene lookup returns CDR1 MGHRA and CDR2 YSYEKL. The CDR3 sequence is CASSQDEAKSNYGYTF. CDR3 DNA: TGCGCCAGCAGCCAAGACGAGGCCAAGTCTAACTATGGCTACACCTTC.

This clone was counted only a few times. The gene calls are TRBV11-2 and TRBJ1-2, with TRBD1 as a possible D gene (6 bases). Deletions cut 5 bases from V and 2 bases from J, with 15 bases between. Germline-derived CDR1 and CDR2 are SGHAT and FQNNGV. The CDR3 runs to 15 residues. The CDR3 region is CASSADSTGNYGYTF. The CDR3 DNA reads as TGTGCCAGCAGCGCCGACTCAACAGGGAACTATGGCTACACCTTC.

A few counts support this clone. V is TRBV19 and J is TRBJ2-1, with 7 bases fitting TRBD1. CDR1 is LNHDA and CDR2 is SQIVND in the germline V gene (reference sequence). The CDR3 covers 18 residues. With 3 bases clipped from V and 0 bases from J, the junction kept 11 bases outside the gene matches. CDR3 region: CASSMERATGSSYNEQFF. The CDR3, as DNA: TGTGCCAGTAGTATGGAACGGGCGACAGGGAGCTCCTACAATGAGCAGTTCTTC.

This rearrangement joins TRBV10-3 to TRBJ1-1; 12 bases fit TRBD1. CDR1 is ENHRY, CDR2 SYGVKD, per germline. This CDR3 is 15 amino acids long. The trim removed 5 bases at V and 5 bases at J, leaving 6 bases unmatched. The CDR3 region has the DNA TGTGCCATCAGTAGGGACAGGGGGCCGAATACTGAAGCTTTCTTT. Translation gives CAISRDRGPNTEAFF.

As to this clone: Other DNA sequences within the sample encode an identical CDR3. The rearrangement joins TRBV7-8 to TRBJ2-7, with 8 bases matching TRBD1. CDR1 is SGHVS, CDR2 FQNEAQ, per germline. There are 14 residues in the CDR3. Losses at the gene ends were 1 base for V and 4 bases for J; bases not matched to a gene: 3. The CDR3, as DNA: TGTGCCAGCAGCTTAGAAGGACAGGGTTACGAGCAGTACTTC. It codes for CASSLEGQGYEQYF.

J is TRBJ1-2 and V is TRBV18; the D gene is possibly TRBD1 (5 bases). Germline V gene lookup returns CDR1 KGHSH and CDR2 LQKENI. The V end lost 0 bases, the J end lost 4 bases, and 6 bases lay between the germline ends. CDR3 length equals 13 residues. CDR3 DNA: TGTGCCAGCTCACCACCGGGGGGCTATGGCTACACCTTC. This encodes CASSPPGGYGYTF.

This rearrangement joins TRBV7-9 to TRBJ2-2; 7 nucleotides match TRBD2. Germline trimming cut 2 bases from V and 5 bases from J; bases unmatched to any gene: 11. This CDR3 comprises 17 residues. Looked up from germline, CDR1 is SEHNR and CDR2 is FQNEAQ (reference sequence). The CDR3 DNA reads TGTGCCAGCAGCTTAAGCGGGGTTCGGCGCGGGACCGGGGAGCTGTTTTTT. It specifies CASSLSGVRRGTGELFF.

This clone was detected a few times. This rearrangement joins TRBV9 to TRBJ1-1; D is unclear. The CDR3 has 13 amino acids. Germline CDR1 and CDR2: SGDLS and YYNGEE. The V gene lost 4 bases and the J gene lost 1 base, with 8 bases spanning the gap. The CDR3 reads CASSTRQNTEAFF. For the CDR3, the DNA is TGTGCCAGCAGCACCCGACAGAACACTGAAGCTTTCTTT. Combining the CDR3 with reference TRBV9 and TRBJ1-1 gives the whole variable domain DSGVTQTPKHLITATGQRVTLRCSPRSGDLSVYWYQQSLDQGLQFLIQYYNGEERAKGNILERFSAQQFPDLHSELNLSSLELGDSALYFCASSTRQNTEAFFGQGTRLTVV.

The rearrangement links TRBV19 to TRBJ1-2; TRBD1 agrees at 8 bases. The V and J ends lost 3 bases and 8 bases, in that order; junction bases with no gene match: 11. Germline CDR1 LNHDA, CDR2 SQIVND (reference sequence). CDR3 length equals 15 residues. For the CDR3, the DNA is TGTGCCAGTAGTATCGTGGCAGGGGGCGCGGGGGGCTACACCTTC. Its protein is CASSIVAGGAGGYTF.